The source of this TCR beta chain is a study of identical twins. Healthy Caucasian donors formed the entire cohort. Germline CDR1 MDHEN, CDR2 SYDVKM. The CDR3 contains 13 residues. Each cDNA held unique molecular identifiers, and template switching gave it a universal primer site. One entry per CDR3 protein results from TCRdb running MiXCR on the 5' RACE reads. The repertoire holds some 1,700,000 distinct CDR3 sequences, with about 31% as singletons. With respect to this clonotype: This could be a read error, since a much larger clone is one nucleotide away.

This sequence originates from a newborn girl in good health. Sequencing used cord blood. V is TRBV28 and J is TRBJ2-5; D unresolved. The CDR3 reads CANSQEYQETQYF. DNA for the CDR3: TGTGCCAACAGTCAGGAGTACCAAGAGACCCAGTACTTC. Filled out from reference TRBV28 and TRBJ2-5, the complete variable domain reads DVKVTQSSRYLVKRTGEKVFLECVQDMDHENMFWYRQDPGLGLRLIYFSYDVKMKEKGDIPEGYSVSREKKERFSLILESASTNQTSMYLCANSQEYQETQYFGPGTRLLVL.